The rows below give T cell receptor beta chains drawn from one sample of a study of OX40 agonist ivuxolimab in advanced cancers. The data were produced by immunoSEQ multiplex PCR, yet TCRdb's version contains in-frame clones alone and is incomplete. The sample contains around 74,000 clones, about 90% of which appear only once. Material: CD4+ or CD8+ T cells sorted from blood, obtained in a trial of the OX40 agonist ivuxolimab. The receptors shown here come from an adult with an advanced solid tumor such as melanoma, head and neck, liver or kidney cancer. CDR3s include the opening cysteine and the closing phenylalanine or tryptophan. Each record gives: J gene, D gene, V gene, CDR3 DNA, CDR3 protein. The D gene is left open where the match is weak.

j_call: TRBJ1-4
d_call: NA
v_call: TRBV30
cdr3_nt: TGTGCCTGGAGTCGGCAGGGTAATGAAAAACTGTTTTTT
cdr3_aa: CAWSRQGNEKLFF

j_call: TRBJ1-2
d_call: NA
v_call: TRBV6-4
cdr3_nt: TGTGCCAGCAGTGACTCGGGGCAGCCTAACTATGGCTACACCTTC
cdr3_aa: CASSDSGQPNYGYTF

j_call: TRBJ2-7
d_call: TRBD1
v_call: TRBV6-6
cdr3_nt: TGTGCCAGCTCGAAGGGGGCGTACGAGCAGTACTTC
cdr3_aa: CASSKGAYEQYF

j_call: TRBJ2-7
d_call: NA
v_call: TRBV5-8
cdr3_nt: TGTGCCAGCAGCTTGGACGGAAGCTCCTACGAGCAGTACTTC
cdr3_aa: CASSLDGSSYEQYF

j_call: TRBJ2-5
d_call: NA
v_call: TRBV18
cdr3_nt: TGTGCCAGCTCACACCCGGAAGCCACCCAAGAGACCCAGTACTTC
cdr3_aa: CASSHPEATQETQYF

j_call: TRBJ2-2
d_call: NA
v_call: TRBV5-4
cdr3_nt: TGTGCCAGCAGCTCAGGGAGTTATGACACCGGGGAGCTGTTTTTT
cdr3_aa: CASSSGSYDTGELFF

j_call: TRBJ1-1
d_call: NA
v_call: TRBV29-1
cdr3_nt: TGCAGCGTTGAAGATGGCAGGGGTCTGGATCACACTGAAGCTTTCTTT
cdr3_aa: CSVEDGRGLDHTEAFF

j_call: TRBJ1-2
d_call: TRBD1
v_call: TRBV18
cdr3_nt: TGTGCCAGCACTCCGGGACAGGGAAACTATGGCTACACCTTC
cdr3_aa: CASTPGQGNYGYTF

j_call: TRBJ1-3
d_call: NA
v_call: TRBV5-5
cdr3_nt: TGTGCCAGCAGCTTGAGGCACAGCTCTGGAAACACCATATATTTT
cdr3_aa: CASSLRHSSGNTIYF

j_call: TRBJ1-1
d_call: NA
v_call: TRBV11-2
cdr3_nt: TGTGCCAGCAGCTTATCTCTGGCGGGGACTGAAGCTTTCTTT
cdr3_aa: CASSLSLAGTEAFF

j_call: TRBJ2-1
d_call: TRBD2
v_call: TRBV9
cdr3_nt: TGTGCCAGCAGCCCTCGGACGACAGGCGGGGGGCTGTACAATGAGCAGTTCTTC
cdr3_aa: CASSPRTTGGGLYNEQFF

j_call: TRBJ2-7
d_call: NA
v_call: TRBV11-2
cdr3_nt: TGTGCCAGCAGCTTAGTTCTTTTCCGGGGCTACGAGCAGTACTTC
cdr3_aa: CASSLVLFRGYEQYF

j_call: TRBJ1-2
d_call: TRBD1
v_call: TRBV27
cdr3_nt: TGTGCCAGCAGTTTATCCCCTTACATGGACAGGGGTAGAGGCTACACCTTC
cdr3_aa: CASSLSPYMDRGRGYTF

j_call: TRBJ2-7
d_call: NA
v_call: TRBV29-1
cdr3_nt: TGCAGCGTTGGAGGGGACCTCTCCTACGAGCAGTACTTC
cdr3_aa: CSVGGDLSYEQYF

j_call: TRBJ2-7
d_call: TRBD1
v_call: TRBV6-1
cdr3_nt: TGTGCCAGCAGCCCGCCCGGGACAGGGAGGGAAGAGCAGTACTTC
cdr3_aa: CASSPPGTGREEQYF

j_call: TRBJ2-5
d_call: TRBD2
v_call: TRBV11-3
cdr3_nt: TGTGCCAGCAGCCCCGGGACTAGTGTAATAGAGACCCAGTACTTC
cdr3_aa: CASSPGTSVIETQYF